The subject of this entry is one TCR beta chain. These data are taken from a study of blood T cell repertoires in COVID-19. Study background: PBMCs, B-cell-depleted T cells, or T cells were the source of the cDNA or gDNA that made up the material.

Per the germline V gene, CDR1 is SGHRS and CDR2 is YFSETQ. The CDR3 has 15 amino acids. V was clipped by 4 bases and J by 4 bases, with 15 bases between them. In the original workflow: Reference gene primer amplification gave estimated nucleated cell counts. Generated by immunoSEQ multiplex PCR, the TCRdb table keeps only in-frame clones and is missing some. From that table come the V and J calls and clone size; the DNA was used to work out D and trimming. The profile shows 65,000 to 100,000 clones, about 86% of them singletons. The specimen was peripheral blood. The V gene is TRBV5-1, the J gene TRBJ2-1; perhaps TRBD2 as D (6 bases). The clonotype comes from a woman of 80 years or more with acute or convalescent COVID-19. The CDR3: CASSRTGLDYNEQFF. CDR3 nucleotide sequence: TGCGCCAGCAGCAGGACGGGACTGGATTACAATGAGCAGTTCTTC. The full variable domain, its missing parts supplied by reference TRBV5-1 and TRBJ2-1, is KAGVTQTPRYLIKTRGQQVTLSCSPISGHRSVSWYQQTPGQGLQFLFEYFSETQRNKGNFPGRFSGRQFSNSRSEMNVSTLELGDSALYLCASSRTGLDYNEQFFGPGTRLTVL.